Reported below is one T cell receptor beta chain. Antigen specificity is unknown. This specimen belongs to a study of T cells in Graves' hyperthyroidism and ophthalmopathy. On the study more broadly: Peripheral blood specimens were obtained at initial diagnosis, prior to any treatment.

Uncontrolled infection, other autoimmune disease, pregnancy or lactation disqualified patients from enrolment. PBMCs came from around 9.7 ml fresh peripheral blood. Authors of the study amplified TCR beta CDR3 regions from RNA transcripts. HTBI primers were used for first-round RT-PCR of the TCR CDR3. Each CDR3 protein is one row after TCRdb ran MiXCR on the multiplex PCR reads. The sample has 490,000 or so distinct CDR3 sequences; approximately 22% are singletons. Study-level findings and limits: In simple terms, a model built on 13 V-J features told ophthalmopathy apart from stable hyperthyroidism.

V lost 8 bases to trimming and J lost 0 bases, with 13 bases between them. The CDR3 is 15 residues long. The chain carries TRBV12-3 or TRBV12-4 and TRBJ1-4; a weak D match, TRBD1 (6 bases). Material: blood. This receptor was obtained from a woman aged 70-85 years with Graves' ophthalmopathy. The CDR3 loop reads CASGGGLATNEKLFF. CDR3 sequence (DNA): TGTGCCAGCGGAGGGGGACTCGCAACTAATGAAAAACTGTTTTTT.